This TCR beta chain was captured by sequencing in a study of blood T cell repertoires in COVID-19. Study-wide background: Material from acute and convalescent COVID-19 was sourced from the United States, Italy and Spain. T cells, B-cell-depleted T cells, or PBMCs provided the cDNA or gDNA that served as material.

This CDR3 is built from 18 residues. Germline assignment: CDR1 SGHTA and CDR2 FQGNSA. Trimming removed 5 bases from V and 0 bases from J, with 19 bases in between. Per the original data handling: Researchers report that nucleated cell counts were estimated from reference gene primer amplification. Repertoires were generated with immunoSEQ multiplex PCR, while TCRdb's copy carries only in-frame clones and drops some. D and trimming were read from the DNA, whereas the V and J calls and clone size are those reported in that table. The sample shows 45,000 to 65,000 clones, 65% to 85% of them seen only once.

The clonotype comes from a human donor in a cohort sampled during active COVID-19. The chain couples TRBV7-2 to TRBJ1-4; perhaps TRBD1 as D (6 bases). The sample was peripheral blood. For the CDR3, the DNA is TGTGCCAGCAGCCCCCAAAGGGGGTTGGGAACAACTAATGAAAAACTGTTTTTT. Protein sequence: CASSPQRGLGTTNEKLFF.